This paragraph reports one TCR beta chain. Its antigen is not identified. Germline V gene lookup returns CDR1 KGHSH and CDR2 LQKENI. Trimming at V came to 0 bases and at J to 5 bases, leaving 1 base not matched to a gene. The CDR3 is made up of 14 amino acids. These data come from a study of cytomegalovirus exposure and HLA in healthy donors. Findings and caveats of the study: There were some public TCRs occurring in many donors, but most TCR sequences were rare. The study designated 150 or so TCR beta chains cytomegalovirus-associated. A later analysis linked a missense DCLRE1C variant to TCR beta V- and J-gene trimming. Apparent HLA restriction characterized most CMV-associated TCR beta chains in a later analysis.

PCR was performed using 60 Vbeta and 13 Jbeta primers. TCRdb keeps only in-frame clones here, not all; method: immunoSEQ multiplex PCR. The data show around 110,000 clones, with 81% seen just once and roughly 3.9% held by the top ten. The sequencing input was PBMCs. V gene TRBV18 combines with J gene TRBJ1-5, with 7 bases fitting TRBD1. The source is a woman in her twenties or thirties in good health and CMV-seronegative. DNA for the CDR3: TGTGCCAGCTCACCACCCGGGACAGATCAGCCCCAGCATTTT. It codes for CASSPPGTDQPQHF. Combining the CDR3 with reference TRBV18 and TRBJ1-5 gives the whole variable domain NAGVMQNPRHLVRRRGQEARLRCSPMKGHSHVYWYRQLPEEGLKFMVYLQKENIIDESGMPKERFSAEFPKEGPSILRIQQVVRGDSAAYFCASSPPGTDQPQHFGDGTRLSIL.